Below are 4 T cell receptor beta chains sequenced from a single sample in a study of response to subunit inactivated influenza vaccine. Each CDR3 protein is one row after TCRdb ran MiXCR on the RT-PCR reads. Among around 480,000 distinct CDR3 sequences listed, approximately 15% were seen once. The specimen was CD4+ T cells sorted from PBMCs, collected 23 months after vaccination. These receptors all stem from a man aged 45 to 70 who received an inactivated influenza vaccine.

The J gene is TRBJ2-1, the V gene TRBV2, with a weak D call TRBD2 (5 bases). Trimming pared 10 bases from V and 6 bases from J, leaving 25 bases between. There are 16 residues in the CDR3. Germline CDR1 SNHLY, CDR2 FYNNEI. The CDR3: CATQMRVASPGNEQFF. The DNA for the CDR3 is TGTGCCACCCAAATGAGAGTCGCTAGCCCGGGCAATGAGCAGTTCTTC.

This sequence joins TRBV5-5 and TRBJ2-5, with 8 bases matching TRBD1. With V trimmed by 5 bases and J by 4 bases, 13 bases remained unmatched. The V gene's germline CDR1 is SGHKS and CDR2 YYEKEE (reference sequence). The CDR3 runs to 16 residues. CDR3 coding DNA: TGTGCCAGCAGGACCGCCGGTCAGGGGGCTGGAGAGACCCAGTACTTC. It specifies CASRTAGQGAGETQYF.

The chain couples TRBV12-3 or TRBV12-4 to TRBJ2-7; the D is unclear. V lost 7 bases and J lost 4, with 14 bases in between. This CDR3 has 13 amino acids. As DNA, the CDR3 is TGTGCCAGCACCCTATCCGGATTATACGAGCAGTACTTC. Translated: CASTLSGLYEQYF.

With respect to this clonotype: A read error may account for a junction end that differs from germline. The chain uses TRBV20-1 and TRBJ2-5; D unclear. This CDR3 is 11 amino acids long. Germline V gives CDR1 DFQATT, CDR2 SNEGSKA (reference sequence). CDR3 bases: TGCTGTGCTAGGGCTCTAGAGACCCAGTACTTC. As protein: CCARALETQYF.